A single sample is the source of the 25 T cell receptor beta chains below, sequenced in a study of blood T cell repertoires in COVID-19. Repertoires were generated with immunoSEQ multiplex PCR, while TCRdb's copy carries only in-frame clones and drops some. The top ten hold 23% of the sample, which has some 45,000 clones, around 79% seen once. The specimen was peripheral blood. Receptor source: a woman aged 55-69 years with acute or convalescent COVID-19.

The chain recombines TRBV5-1 with TRBJ1-5; TRBD1 matches 8 bases. CDR1 SGHRS and CDR2 YFSETQ come from the germline V gene. V lost 2 bases and J lost 6; bases outside the gene matches: 7. CDR3 length: 15 residues. The CDR3 sequence: CASSLSGTGSQPQHF. The DNA for the CDR3 is TGCGCCAGCAGCTTATCCGGGACAGGCTCTCAGCCCCAGCATTTT.

The chain combines TRBV10-2 with TRBJ2-1, with TRBD2 matching 8 bases. CDR1 and CDR2 from the germline V gene are WSHSY and SAAADI. J gave up 5 bases and V 6 bases, and 9 bases lay outside the gene matches. The length of the CDR3 is 15 residues. Written as DNA, the CDR3 is TGCGCCAGCAGATTAAGCGGGGGAGTTAACAATGAGCAGTTCTTC. Its translation is CASRLSGGVNNEQFF.

In DNA form, the CDR3 reads TGTGCCAGCAGCTTGCGGACTAGCGCCCACAATGAGCAGTTCTTC. As protein: CASSLRTSAHNEQFF. The V call is TRBV5-4, the J call TRBJ2-1, with TRBD2 identical over 9 bases. Looked up from germline, CDR1 is SGHNT and CDR2 is YYREEE (reference sequence). V lost 1 base and J lost 5; bases outside the gene matches: 4. This CDR3 has 15 residues. The full variable domain, rest sourced from reference TRBV5-4 and TRBJ2-1, is ETGVTQSPTHLIKTRGQQVTLRCSSQSGHNTVSWYQQALGQGPQFIFQYYREEENGRGNFPPRFSGLQFPNYSSELNVNALELDDSALYLCASSLRTSAHNEQFFGPGTRLTVL.

Here the CDR3 DNA reads TGTGCCAGCCGGGACACCGCTAACTATGGCTACACCTTC. It specifies CASRDTANYGYTF. This chain uses TRBV2 with TRBJ1-2; D perhaps matches TRBD1 (6 bases). This CDR3 contains 13 residues. The V end was cut by 8 bases, the J end by 0 bases, with 10 bases between. CDR1 and CDR2 from the germline V gene are SNHLY and FYNNEI.

This rearrangement joins TRBV7-3 to TRBJ2-1; the match to TRBD1 covers 8 bases. V dropped 7 bases and J dropped 7; count of bases not matched to a gene: 12. Germline V CDR1 and CDR2: SGHTA, FQGTGA. The length of the CDR3 is 15 residues. The CDR3 DNA follows: TGTGCCAGCACCACCGGTCAGGGGGCTTTTAATGAGCAGTTCTTC. Translating gives CASTTGQGAFNEQFF.

This clone was found a few times. V gene TRBV7-3 combines with J gene TRBJ2-1; TRBD2 matches at 10 bases. This CDR3 spans 15 amino acids. The germline V gene encodes CDR1 SGHTA and CDR2 FQGTGA. V lost 3 bases, J lost 8 bases, and 7 bases stayed unmatched. The CDR3 DNA reads as TGTGCCAGCAGCTTGTCAGCGGGGGGGCATCATGAGCAGTTCTTC. This sequence encodes CASSLSAGGHHEQFF.

The chain combines TRBV21-1 with TRBJ1-2; TRBD1 is taken as the D call from the table, unchecked against the DNA. TRBV21-1 is a pseudogene. The CDR3 runs 14 residues. CDR3 protein: CASSIGQGGYGYTF. DNA of the CDR3: TGTGCCAGCAGCATTGGACAGGGGGGCTATGGCTACACCTTC.

The chain couples TRBV27 to TRBJ2-5; 11 bases agree with TRBD2. This CDR3 spans 18 amino acids. Trimming cost V 7 bases and J 1 base; bases outside gene matches: 14. Germline V lookup: CDR1 MNHEY, CDR2 SMNVEV (reference sequence). CDR3 sequence reads: CASTPHLPLAGGQETQYF. The CDR3 coding sequence is TGTGCCAGCACCCCACACCTGCCCCTAGCGGGGGGCCAAGAGACCCAGTACTTC.

The chain has TRBV5-1 and TRBJ1-1; 10 nucleotides line up with TRBD1. Germline loops: CDR1 SGHRS, CDR2 YFSETQ. The CDR3 has 16 residues. V trimming: 2 bases; J trimming: 5 bases; junction bases outside the gene matches: 9. CDR3 nucleotide sequence: TGCGCCAGCAGCTTCAGAGGGACAGGGGCATTGACTGAAGCTTTCTTT. As protein: CASSFRGTGALTEAFF.

The chain recombines TRBV19 with TRBJ2-2; no clear D. V gave up 7 bases and J gave up 6 bases, with 12 bases separating them. This CDR3 region has 13 residues. Germline CDR1 and CDR2: LNHDA and SQIVND (reference sequence). CDR3 in DNA: TGTGCCAGTAAGACTCCGGGTCCCGGGGAGCTGTTTTTT. It codes for CASKTPGPGELFF.

This sequence joins TRBV30 and TRBJ2-2; 10 nucleotides agree with TRBD1. Germline lookup yields CDR1 GTSNPN and CDR2 SVGIG (reference sequence). Trimming cost V 3 bases and J 0 bases; bases outside gene matches: 16. The length of the CDR3 is 20 residues. CDR3 nucleotides: TGTGCCTGGAGACATTCACTCCGGGACAGGGGAAAGGCGAACACCGGGGAGCTGTTTTTT. Protein: CAWRHSLRDRGKANTGELFF.

The V call is TRBV7-8, the J call TRBJ2-2; tentatively, D is TRBD2 (6 bases). V was pared by 5 bases and J by 5 bases, with 18 bases between. This CDR3 has 16 amino acids. Germline V lookup: CDR1 SGHVS, CDR2 FQNEAQ. CDR3 amino acids: CASSPTWGGGTGELFF. For the CDR3, the DNA is TGTGCCAGCAGCCCTACCTGGGGAGGTGGGACCGGGGAGCTGTTTTTT.

The chain has TRBV7-2 and TRBJ2-1; D perhaps matches TRBD2 (6 bases). CDR1 and CDR2 (germline): SGHTA, FQGNSA. The CDR3 is made up of 13 amino acids. V was pared by 5 bases and J by 3 bases, with 8 bases between. CDR3 sequence reads: CASSHGGYNEQFF. The CDR3 region has the DNA TGTGCCAGCAGCCACGGGGGCTACAATGAGCAGTTCTTC.

The rearrangement uses TRBV24-1 and TRBJ1-6; 10 bases are a match to TRBD1. The length of the CDR3 is 16 residues. The V segment lost 1 base and the J segment 5 bases; nucleotides outside the gene matches: 1. Germline V gene sequence: CDR1 KGHDR, CDR2 SFDVKD. Here the CDR3 DNA reads TGTGCCACCAGTGATTTAGGGACAGGGGATAATTCACCCCTCCACTTT. Translation: CATSDLGTGDNSPLHF.

This clone is judged medium-sized. The chain uses TRBV6-2 or TRBV6-3 and TRBJ2-3, with D maybe TRBD2 (5 bases). The ends were cut back, 4 bases at V and 3 bases at J, with 8 bases in the middle. CDR3 length: 13 amino acids. In germline, CDR1 is MNHEY, CDR2 SVGEGT. CDR3 DNA sequence: TGTGCCAGCAGTTCACGGGAAACAGATACGCAGTATTTT. It yields the protein CASSSRETDTQYF.

The V call is TRBV12-3 or TRBV12-4, the J call TRBJ1-2; possibly TRBD1 for D (5 bases). The CDR3 totals 13 residues. Trimming cost V 8 bases and J 2 bases, with 12 bases left between them. CDR3 protein: CASGEGLNYGYTF. The CDR3 region has the DNA TGTGCCAGCGGTGAGGGACTGAACTATGGCTACACCTTC.

J is TRBJ2-7 and V is TRBV7-2, with 9 bases matching TRBD1. V lost 5 bases to trimming and J lost 3 bases; unmatched junction nucleotides: 8. The CDR3 is 15 residues long. The V gene's germline CDR1 is SGHTA and CDR2 FQGNSA. In DNA form, the CDR3 reads TGTGCCAGCAGCCACGGCTACAGGGGGCTCTACGAGCAGTACTTC. Translation gives CASSHGYRGLYEQYF.

V gene TRBV5-4 combines with J gene TRBJ1-3; no firm D call. From germline, CDR1 is SGHNT and CDR2 YYREEE (reference sequence). CDR3 length equals 15 residues. V lost 2 bases and J 2 bases, leaving 11 bases between the germline ends. The CDR3 DNA sequence: TGTGCCAGCAGCTTTGGAGGACCGGCTGGAAACACCATATATTTT. It is translated as CASSFGGPAGNTIYF.

The genes are TRBV5-1 and TRBJ2-7; the D is unclear. The V end lost 1 base, the J end lost 3 bases, and 14 bases lay between the germline ends. CDR1 and CDR2 (germline): SGHRS, YFSETQ. The CDR3 consists of 15 residues. The CDR3 region is CASSLFWQSNYEQYF. In nucleotides, the CDR3 is TGCGCCAGCAGCTTGTTTTGGCAATCGAACTACGAGCAGTACTTC.

The CDR3 here is CASQKGVVGLESNQPQHF. The DNA for the CDR3 is TGTGCCAGTCAAAAGGGGGTGGTTGGGCTCGAGAGCAATCAGCCCCAGCATTTT. The chain is built from TRBV19 and TRBJ1-5; D might be TRBD1 (6 bases). The V gene lost 8 bases and the J gene lost 1 base, with 24 bases spanning the gap. The CDR3 covers 18 residues. Germline-derived CDR1 and CDR2 are LNHDA and SQIVND (reference sequence).

The chain employs TRBV19 and TRBJ2-4, with 13 bases identical to TRBD2. Germline assignment: CDR1 LNHDA and CDR2 SQIVND (reference sequence). Trimming cost V 5 bases and J 0 bases; bases outside gene matches: 7. The CDR3 has 18 residues. The CDR3 protein is CASSPTSGGATAKNIQYF. CDR3 coding DNA: TGTGCCAGTAGTCCTACTAGCGGGGGGGCCACAGCCAAAAACATTCAGTACTTC.

The genes are TRBV10-1 and TRBJ1-1; TRBD1 matches at 8 bases. Germline values: CDR1 WNHNN, CDR2 SYGVQD (reference sequence). This CDR3 contains 13 residues. J was trimmed by 5 bases and V by 8 bases; bases with no gene match: 7. CDR3 sequence reads: CASGAGGWTEAFF. CDR3 DNA: TGCGCCAGCGGGGCAGGGGGCTGGACTGAAGCTTTCTTT.

The chain couples TRBV18 to TRBJ2-1, with D tentatively TRBD2 (6 bases). Germline V lookup: CDR1 KGHSH, CDR2 LQKENI. With 3 bases removed from V and 9 bases from J, the gap between germline ends came to 21 bases. This CDR3 spans 16 amino acids. CDR3 DNA: TGTGCCAGCTCACCTCAGGGAGGCACAGGCATGGGTGAGCAGTTCTTC. Protein: CASSPQGGTGMGEQFF.

The V gene is TRBV7-9, the J gene TRBJ1-1; no clear D gene. V dropped 2 bases and J dropped 7 bases, with 11 bases sitting between them. CDR1 is SEHNR, CDR2 FQNEAQ, per germline (reference sequence). This CDR3 has 13 amino acids. CDR3 DNA: TGTGCCAGCAGCTTAATTTTCTCCGGTGAAGCTTTCTTT. Residues: CASSLIFSGEAFF.

The chain uses TRBV4-1 and TRBJ2-3, with 14 bases identical to TRBD2. Germline trimming cut 8 bases from V and 4 bases from J; bases unmatched to any gene: 8. The CDR3 loop spans 16 amino acids. Germline CDR1 is MGHRA and CDR2 is YSYEKL. CDR3: CASAGTSGGGADTQYF. CDR3 DNA: TGCGCCAGCGCCGGGACTAGCGGGGGCGGGGCAGATACGCAGTATTTT.